This T cell receptor beta chain was obtained from a study of cytomegalovirus exposure and HLA in healthy donors. General study results and limits: TCR beta chain V- and J-gene trimming was linked, in a later analysis, to a missense variant in DCLRE1C. Later analysis indicated greater clonal expansion among HLA-associated TCR beta chains than among equally common other chains.

This clone has a handful of counts. The antigen is unknown. Trimming took 6 bases from V and 1 from J; bases not matched to a gene: 0. The germline V gene has CDR1 WSHSY and CDR2 SAAADI. The CDR3 totals 13 residues. The PCR contained 60 Vbeta and 13 Jbeta primers. Sequencing was performed with immunoSEQ multiplex PCR; in TCRdb, only in-frame clones are kept and a portion is missing. Among 99,000 or so clones listed, about 13% were seen once. The chain carries TRBV10-2 and TRBJ2-5, with 9 bases matching TRBD2. Material: PBMCs. The receptor was isolated from a man between 40 and 49 years old in good health and CMV-seropositive. The CDR3 loop is CASRLAGQETQYF. CDR3 DNA sequence: TGCGCCAGCAGACTAGCGGGCCAAGAGACCCAGTACTTC.